This is a list of T cell receptor beta chains from one sample in a study of shared clonotypes between healthy human individuals. TCRdb keeps only in-frame clones here, not all; method: immunoSEQ multiplex PCR. Here the sample spans about 1.1 million clones, about 80% being singletons. The sequencing sample was made of memory CD4+ T cells from PBMCs. The receptors derive from a man younger than 35 in good health. Some clones in this sample may be carry-over from other donors' samples. CDR3s leave out the opening cysteine and the closing phenylalanine or tryptophan. Clone size is stated in some rows and not others, as once, few, many or a class when expanded.

v_call	j_call	clone_size	cdr3_aa
TRBV11-2	TRBJ2-5	once	ASSLDLAGVGETQY
TRBV7-2	TRBJ2-3	.	ASSLSGEHHTQY
TRBV27	TRBJ2-7	.	ASSAARHEQY
TRBV5-1	TRBJ2-7	.	ASSLTGVLVGEQY
TRBV5-6	TRBJ1-1	.	ASSLEGQGVAEAF
TRBV28	TRBJ1-3	.	ASSVRRRLSGNTIY
TRBV15	TRBJ2-2	.	ATSREQPLLTGELF
TRBV7-2	TRBJ2-3	.	ASSGELADTQY
TRBV2	TRBJ2-3	.	ASSDLVGGTDTQY
TRBV5-4	TRBJ2-5	few	ASSAGGHQETQY
TRBV6-5	TRBJ1-2	.	ASRETGGRYGYT
TRBV29-1	TRBJ2-3	.	SVEASTDTQY
TRBV6-5	TRBJ1-5	.	ASRRTGEGNQPQH
TRBV2	TRBJ1-5	.	ASSGQGADNQPQH
TRBV19	TRBJ1-2	few	ASSNVRGSYGYT
TRBV27	TRBJ2-2	few	ANRAGGSGELF
TRBV19	TRBJ2-1	.	ASSWGYNEQF
TRBV7-9	TRBJ2-2	.	AGAGRTSGTGELF
TRBV28	TRBJ2-5	.	ASSWGGVETQY
TRBV10-3	TRBJ2-1	.	AITRLAGPSNSYNEQF
TRBV4-3	TRBJ2-7	few	ASSQDWQRESSEQY
TRBV5-5	TRBJ1-3	.	ASSLASLGGTGNTIY
TRBV28	TRBJ1-1	.	ASWGSRTEAF
TRBV6-5	TRBJ1-5	.	ASTPFAGGDQPQH
TRBV14	TRBJ1-2	many	ASSQGGYYGYT
TRBV2	TRBJ2-7	.	ASTQPGTGDYEQY
TRBV7-3	TRBJ2-5	.	ASSLRSQETQY
TRBV11-2	TRBJ2-5	.	ASSLGGGRVQETQY
TRBV10-1	TRBJ2-7	.	ASSEADSYEQY
TRBV5-5	TRBJ2-5	.	ASSPGTGRQETQY
TRBV4-1	TRBJ2-3	.	ASSPGLAGITDTQY
TRBV2	TRBJ1-4	once	ASSAIHEKLF
TRBV4-2	TRBJ2-2	.	ASRQADNTGELF
TRBV15	TRBJ2-4	once	ATSREAGQGNIQY
TRBV10-3	TRBJ2-1	.	AISSKGRSYNEQF
TRBV5-1	TRBJ2-2	.	ASSLPDEGTGELF
TRBV6-6	TRBJ1-1	.	ASSSPGTGRGTEAF
TRBV6-1	TRBJ2-7	.	ASSRDGTYEQY
TRBV9	TRBJ2-5	.	ASSVTGRQETQY
TRBV6-1	TRBJ1-1	.	ASTRQGWTEAF
TRBV27	TRBJ1-4	.	ASRVSRQSANEKLF
TRBV6-1	TRBJ2-5	.	ASSRGQGGETQY